This entry concerns a single T cell receptor (beta chain). Its target is not known. The authors amplified TCR beta CDR3 regions, and they did so from RNA transcripts for repertoire sequencing. A first-round RT-PCR used HTBI primers, followed by a second-round multiplex PCR. TCRdb re-called the multiplex PCR reads through MiXCR, storing one row per CDR3 protein. The sample carries about 1.1 million distinct CDR3 sequences, 35% to 45% recorded once. The trim removed 3 bases at V and 4 bases at J, leaving 12 bases unmatched. The CDR3 loop spans 17 amino acids. The germline CDR1 and CDR2 sequences are SGHAT and FQNNGV. The hyperthyroidism patients had a new diagnosis of under 2 months' duration and were aged 18 to 65. This sample was taken from a study of Graves' ophthalmopathy and Graves' hyperthyroidism. Study-wide points: In blood appeared most of the expanded thyroid clonotypes whose frequency exceeded 0.001.

J is TRBJ2-7 and V is TRBV11-2, with 10 bases fitting TRBD1. The source material was peripheral blood or thyroid tissue (not recorded which). The TCR comes from an adult man with Graves' hyperthyroidism. CDR3 nucleotides: TGTGCCAGCAGCTTGGTCCCTCCGGGACAGGGGAGTTACGAGCAGTACTTC. Protein: CASSLVPPGQGSYEQYF.